The 27 T cell receptor beta chains reported below all come from one sample, sequenced in a study of control samples from healthy donors and cancer patients. Repertoires were generated with immunoSEQ multiplex PCR, while TCRdb's copy carries only in-frame clones and drops some. The data contain roughly 120,000 clones, about 94% of them singletons. Material for sequencing was blood. The receptors were sampled from a man in his thirties or forties in good health.

This clone has a single count. The chain links TRBV28 to TRBJ2-7; possible D gene TRBD1, 5 bases. The CDR3 is 16 amino acids. Per germline, CDR1 MDHEN and CDR2 SYDVKM. V gave up 5 bases and J gave up 3 bases, with 20 bases separating them. CDR3: CASSPVRGQANYEQYF. In DNA, the CDR3 is TGTGCCAGCAGTCCCGTTAGAGGACAAGCAAACTACGAGCAGTACTTC.

The rearrangement uses TRBV7-6 and TRBJ2-2; perhaps TRBD1 as D (5 bases). V was trimmed by 9 bases and J by 7 bases, leaving 21 bases between them. CDR1 and CDR2 from the germline V gene are SGHVS and FNYEAQ. CDR3 length equals 15 residues. The chain's CDR3 is CASLNGLGHGGELFF. The DNA of the CDR3 is TGTGCCAGTCTAAACGGGTTGGGGCATGGCGGGGAGCTGTTTTTT.

V is TRBV20-1 and J is TRBJ2-1; D is unclear. This CDR3 has 16 residues. The germline V gene has CDR1 DFQATT and CDR2 SNEGSKA (reference sequence). Trimming removed 3 bases at V and 2 bases at J, with 17 bases between. The CDR3 region is CSASPPRKVTYNEQFF. The CDR3, as DNA: TGCAGTGCTAGTCCACCTAGAAAGGTGACCTACAATGAGCAGTTCTTC.

J is TRBJ2-7 and V is TRBV13, with 7 bases lining up with TRBD1. The germline V gene has CDR1 PRHDT and CDR2 FYEKMQ (reference sequence). V was pared by 2 bases and J by 2 bases, with 6 bases of the junction left unmatched. CDR3 length: 15 residues. The CDR3 region has the DNA TGTGCCAGCAGCTTATCCGGGACAGTCCCCTACGAGCAGTACTTC. This translates into CASSLSGTVPYEQYF.

The chain combines TRBV5-4 with TRBJ2-5, with a weak D call TRBD2 (6 bases). V lost 1 base and J lost 5, with 15 bases in between. The CDR3 is 15 amino acids. Germline CDR1 SGHNT, CDR2 YYREEE (reference sequence). DNA for the CDR3: TGTGCCAGCAGCTTGACGGGACTGCCCCAGGAGACCCAGTACTTC. As protein: CASSLTGLPQETQYF.

The chain employs TRBV5-4 and TRBJ1-1, with 9 positions matching TRBD1. The germline V gene encodes CDR1 SGHNT and CDR2 YYREEE (reference sequence). The V and J ends lost 0 bases and 7 bases, in that order; junction bases with no gene match: 4. The CDR3 consists of 14 residues. The CDR3 nucleotides read TGTGCCAGCAGCTTGGGACAGGGGGGGGGTGAAGCTTTCTTT. Amino acid sequence: CASSLGQGGGEAFF.

The chain uses TRBV5-1 and TRBJ1-1; D call uncertain. V was clipped by 3 bases and J by 0 bases, with 12 bases between them. Germline V gene data show CDR1 as SGHRS and CDR2 as YFSETQ. The CDR3 loop spans 15 amino acids. The CDR3 DNA follows: TGCGCCAGCAGCTCGAACACAGTAATGAACACTGAAGCTTTCTTT. Translating it yields CASSSNTVMNTEAFF.

The chain recombines TRBV5-4 with TRBJ2-6; D gene unclear. V shed 2 bases and J shed 0 bases, with 6 bases lying between them. Germline CDR1 and CDR2: SGHNT and YYREEE (reference sequence). The CDR3 totals 15 residues. CDR3 protein: CASSLVLSGANVLTF. The CDR3 DNA follows: TGTGCCAGCAGCTTAGTCCTCTCTGGGGCCAACGTCCTGACTTTC.

The CDR3 region is CASRLRAKTSGVVDTQYF. The CDR3 coding sequence is TGTGCAAGTCGCCTCCGGGCTAAGACTAGCGGGGTGGTGGATACGCAGTATTTT. The chain carries TRBV12-2 and TRBJ2-3; the D segment call TRBD2 is taken from the table without a DNA check. TRBV12-2 is noted as a pseudogene. The CDR3 is 18 residues long.

This chain links TRBV18 with TRBJ2-3; 8 nucleotides match TRBD2. This CDR3 region has 15 residues. V was clipped by 2 bases and J by 3 bases; unmatched bases: 4. Germline CDR1 reads KGHSH; CDR2 reads LQKENI. The CDR3, as DNA: TGTGCCAGCTCACCAGCGAGCGGGGGAACAGATACGCAGTATTTT. Encoded protein: CASSPASGGTDTQYF. The full variable domain, its missing parts supplied by reference TRBV18 and TRBJ2-3, is NAGVMQNPRHLVRRRGQEARLRCSPMKGHSHVYWYRQLPEEGLKFMVYLQKENIIDESGMPKERFSAEFPKEGPSILRIQQVVRGDSAAYFCASSPASGGTDTQYFGPGTRLTVL.

This chain uses TRBV19 with TRBJ1-5; D is undetermined. The CDR3 extends over 17 amino acids. Germline lookup yields CDR1 LNHDA and CDR2 SQIVND (reference sequence). The V end was cut by 4 bases, the J end by 10 bases, with 26 bases between. The CDR3 nucleotides read TGTGCCAGTAGTAAGGGAGTTACATTTATGGGCCATCGACCCCAGCATTTT. Its translation is CASSKGVTFMGHRPQHF. Supplemented by reference TRBV19 and TRBJ1-5, the full variable domain reads DGGITQSPKYLFRKEGQNVTLSCEQNLNHDAMYWYRQDPGQGLRLIYYSQIVNDFQKGDIAEGYSVSREKKESFPLTVTSAQKNPTAFYLCASSKGVTFMGHRPQHFGDGTRLSIL.

This sequence joins TRBV4-2 and TRBJ1-2; D uncertain. Germline CDR1 and CDR2: LGHNA and YNFKEQ. V lost 4 bases to trimming and J lost 0 bases, with 9 bases between them. The CDR3 loop spans 14 amino acids. The CDR3 here is CASSRPGANYGYTF. The CDR3 DNA reads TGTGCCAGCAGCCGTCCTGGGGCTAACTATGGCTACACCTTC.

The chain couples TRBV28 to TRBJ1-2; 11 bases are shared with TRBD1. The CDR3 covers 15 residues. In germline, CDR1 is MDHEN, CDR2 SYDVKM. J gave up 7 bases and V 2 bases, and 6 bases lay outside the gene matches. DNA of the CDR3: TGTGCCAGCAGTTTAGGAGGACAGGGGGCTCCTGGCTACACCTTC. Its protein is CASSLGGQGAPGYTF.

V usage is TRBV28 and J usage is TRBJ2-7; D not resolved. The CDR3 extends over 15 amino acids. CDR1 is MDHEN and CDR2 is SYDVKM in the germline V gene. The V gene lost 4 bases and the J gene lost 0 bases, with 13 bases spanning the gap. CDR3 nucleotides: TGTGCCAGCAGTTCGTTCAAAAGAGTCTCCTACGAGCAGTACGTC. Residues: CASSSFKRVSYEQYV.

The V gene is TRBV9, the J gene TRBJ1-6; D uncertain. The length of the CDR3 is 13 residues. The germline V gene has CDR1 SGDLS and CDR2 YYNGEE. V lost 0 bases to trimming and J lost 15 bases, with 13 bases between them. The CDR3 DNA reads as TGTGCCAGCAGCGTAGGGAACAGTAGAAACCTCCACTTT. Translating it yields CASSVGNSRNLHF.

This chain connects TRBV5-4 to TRBJ2-5; D is undetermined. Germline CDR1 and CDR2: SGHNT and YYREEE (reference sequence). This CDR3 spans 14 amino acids. Trimming left V 0 bases short and J 4 bases short, with 10 bases between. CDR3 sequence: CASSLEDGSETQYF. CDR3 bases: TGTGCCAGCAGCTTGGAGGACGGCTCAGAGACCCAGTACTTC.

The rearrangement uses TRBV5-1 and TRBJ1-3, with no clear D. The CDR3 totals 13 residues. CDR1 SGHRS and CDR2 YFSETQ come from the germline V gene. Trimming pared 0 bases from V and 4 bases from J, leaving 5 bases between. The CDR3 DNA sequence: TGCGCCAGCAGCTTGGGGGAAGGAAACACCATATATTTT. Residues: CASSLGEGNTIYF.

This rearrangement joins TRBV5-6 to TRBJ1-1, with 8 bases lining up with TRBD1. The J segment lost 4 bases and the V segment lost 2 bases, leaving 4 bases of the junction unmatched. The CDR3 sequence is 14 residues long. In germline, CDR1 is SGHDT, CDR2 YYEEEE. CDR3 region: CASSFGTGGTEAFF. CDR3 sequence (DNA): TGTGCCAGCAGCTTTGGCACAGGGGGCACTGAAGCTTTCTTT.

The genes are TRBV2 and TRBJ2-5, with 7 bases matching TRBD1. V shed 0 bases, J shed 7 bases, and the junction held 8 bases outside the gene matches. This CDR3 has 15 residues. Germline V gene sequence: CDR1 SNHLY, CDR2 FYNNEI. The chain's CDR3 is CASSEAGTDHGTQYF. The CDR3 coding sequence is TGTGCCAGCAGTGAAGCGGGGACAGACCACGGGACCCAGTACTTC.

The chain joins TRBV19 to TRBJ1-4; D is possibly TRBD1 (5 bases). In germline, CDR1 is LNHDA, CDR2 SQIVND (reference sequence). The CDR3 is 15 amino acids. V was cut by 6 bases and J by 8 bases, with 19 bases left in between. The CDR3 sequence: CASRLPGPGGEKLFF. CDR3 coding DNA: TGTGCCAGTAGGCTGCCGGGTCCCGGGGGAGAAAAACTGTTTTTT. The full variable domain, in which reference TRBV19 and TRBJ1-4 provide the parts outside the CDR3, is DGGITQSPKYLFRKEGQNVTLSCEQNLNHDAMYWYRQDPGQGLRLIYYSQIVNDFQKGDIAEGYSVSREKKESFPLTVTSAQKNPTAFYLCASRLPGPGGEKLFFGSGTQLSVL.

This clone was recorded once. The chain links TRBV24-1 to TRBJ1-2; TRBD1 aligns across 10 bases. Germline V gene lookup returns CDR1 KGHDR and CDR2 SFDVKD. CDR3 length: 13 amino acids. The V and J ends lost 8 bases and 8 bases, in that order; junction bases with no gene match: 7. The CDR3 DNA sequence: TGTGCCACCACCCGGGACAGGGGATACGGCTACACCTTC. Translated: CATTRDRGYGYTF.

The J gene is TRBJ1-5, the V gene TRBV19; D gene ambiguous. CDR3 size: 15 residues. Per the germline V gene, CDR1 is LNHDA and CDR2 is SQIVND (reference sequence). Trimming took off 5 bases at V and 0 bases at J, with 11 bases between the two ends. CDR3 residues: CASSFGRSSNQPQHF. The CDR3 DNA reads as TGTGCCAGTAGTTTTGGACGGTCTAGCAATCAGCCCCAGCATTTT. The complete variable domain, with remaining parts taken from reference TRBV19 and TRBJ1-5, reads DGGITQSPKYLFRKEGQNVTLSCEQNLNHDAMYWYRQDPGQGLRLIYYSQIVNDFQKGDIAEGYSVSREKKESFPLTVTSAQKNPTAFYLCASSFGRSSNQPQHFGDGTRLSIL.

The CDR3 coding sequence is TGTGCCAGCAGCAAAAGTGACAGGGGTTACAATCAGCCCCAGCATTTT. This gives the protein CASSKSDRGYNQPQHF. This chain uses TRBV7-9 with TRBJ1-5, with TRBD1 matching over 8 bases. After removal of 5 bases from V and 3 bases from J, the junction contained 9 bases not matched to a gene. Germline V CDR1 and CDR2: SEHNR, FQNEAQ (reference sequence). The CDR3 consists of 16 residues. Full variable domain (remainder filled in from reference TRBV7-9 and TRBJ1-5): DTGVSQNPRHKITKRGQNVTFRCDPISEHNRLYWYRQTLGQGPEFLTYFQNEAQLEKSRLLSDRFSAERPKGSFSTLEIQRTEQGDSAMYLCASSKSDRGYNQPQHFGDGTRLSIL.

The chain employs TRBV5-1 and TRBJ2-2; 9 bases agree with TRBD1. J was trimmed by 0 bases and V by 4 bases; bases with no gene match: 7. This CDR3 has 17 amino acids. CDR1 is SGHRS, CDR2 YFSETQ, per germline. In DNA, the CDR3 is TGCGCCAGCAGCATGGACAGGGGAACCTCGAACACCGGGGAGCTGTTTTTT. Encoded protein: CASSMDRGTSNTGELFF. The whole variable domain, filled in from reference TRBV5-1 and TRBJ2-2, reads KAGVTQTPRYLIKTRGQQVTLSCSPISGHRSVSWYQQTPGQGLQFLFEYFSETQRNKGNFPGRFSGRQFSNSRSEMNVSTLELGDSALYLCASSMDRGTSNTGELFFGEGSRLTVL.

V gene TRBV5-5 combines with J gene TRBJ2-7; D is uncertain. V shed 0 bases and J shed 0 bases, with 4 bases lying between them. This CDR3 has 13 residues. Per the germline V gene, CDR1 is SGHKS and CDR2 is YYEKEE (reference sequence). CDR3 nucleotide sequence: TGTGCCAGCAGCTTGGGGGCCTCCTACGAGCAGTACTTC. This translates into CASSLGASYEQYF.

The V call is TRBV18, the J call TRBJ1-1, with 9 bases that match TRBD1. CDR3 length: 15 residues. Per germline, CDR1 KGHSH and CDR2 LQKENI. Unmatched junction bases numbered 7, after V lost 3 bases and J lost 5 bases. This CDR3 reads CASSPTTGGTTEAFF. The CDR3 DNA is TGTGCCAGCTCACCCACCACAGGGGGCACGACTGAAGCTTTCTTT.

V gene TRBV7-9 combines with J gene TRBJ2-6; 9 bases are shared with TRBD1. The ends lost 5 bases at V and 0 bases at J; junction bases unmatched: 11. The CDR3 contains 19 residues. CDR1 SEHNR and CDR2 FQNEAQ come from the germline V gene (reference sequence). The CDR3 sequence is CASSIGGDRADSGANVLTF. The CDR3 DNA follows: TGTGCCAGCAGCATAGGAGGGGACAGGGCCGACTCTGGGGCCAACGTCCTGACTTTC. Full variable domain (outside the CDR3, taken from reference TRBV7-9 and TRBJ2-6): DTGVSQNPRHKITKRGQNVTFRCDPISEHNRLYWYRQTLGQGPEFLTYFQNEAQLEKSRLLSDRFSAERPKGSFSTLEIQRTEQGDSAMYLCASSIGGDRADSGANVLTFGAGSRLTVL.